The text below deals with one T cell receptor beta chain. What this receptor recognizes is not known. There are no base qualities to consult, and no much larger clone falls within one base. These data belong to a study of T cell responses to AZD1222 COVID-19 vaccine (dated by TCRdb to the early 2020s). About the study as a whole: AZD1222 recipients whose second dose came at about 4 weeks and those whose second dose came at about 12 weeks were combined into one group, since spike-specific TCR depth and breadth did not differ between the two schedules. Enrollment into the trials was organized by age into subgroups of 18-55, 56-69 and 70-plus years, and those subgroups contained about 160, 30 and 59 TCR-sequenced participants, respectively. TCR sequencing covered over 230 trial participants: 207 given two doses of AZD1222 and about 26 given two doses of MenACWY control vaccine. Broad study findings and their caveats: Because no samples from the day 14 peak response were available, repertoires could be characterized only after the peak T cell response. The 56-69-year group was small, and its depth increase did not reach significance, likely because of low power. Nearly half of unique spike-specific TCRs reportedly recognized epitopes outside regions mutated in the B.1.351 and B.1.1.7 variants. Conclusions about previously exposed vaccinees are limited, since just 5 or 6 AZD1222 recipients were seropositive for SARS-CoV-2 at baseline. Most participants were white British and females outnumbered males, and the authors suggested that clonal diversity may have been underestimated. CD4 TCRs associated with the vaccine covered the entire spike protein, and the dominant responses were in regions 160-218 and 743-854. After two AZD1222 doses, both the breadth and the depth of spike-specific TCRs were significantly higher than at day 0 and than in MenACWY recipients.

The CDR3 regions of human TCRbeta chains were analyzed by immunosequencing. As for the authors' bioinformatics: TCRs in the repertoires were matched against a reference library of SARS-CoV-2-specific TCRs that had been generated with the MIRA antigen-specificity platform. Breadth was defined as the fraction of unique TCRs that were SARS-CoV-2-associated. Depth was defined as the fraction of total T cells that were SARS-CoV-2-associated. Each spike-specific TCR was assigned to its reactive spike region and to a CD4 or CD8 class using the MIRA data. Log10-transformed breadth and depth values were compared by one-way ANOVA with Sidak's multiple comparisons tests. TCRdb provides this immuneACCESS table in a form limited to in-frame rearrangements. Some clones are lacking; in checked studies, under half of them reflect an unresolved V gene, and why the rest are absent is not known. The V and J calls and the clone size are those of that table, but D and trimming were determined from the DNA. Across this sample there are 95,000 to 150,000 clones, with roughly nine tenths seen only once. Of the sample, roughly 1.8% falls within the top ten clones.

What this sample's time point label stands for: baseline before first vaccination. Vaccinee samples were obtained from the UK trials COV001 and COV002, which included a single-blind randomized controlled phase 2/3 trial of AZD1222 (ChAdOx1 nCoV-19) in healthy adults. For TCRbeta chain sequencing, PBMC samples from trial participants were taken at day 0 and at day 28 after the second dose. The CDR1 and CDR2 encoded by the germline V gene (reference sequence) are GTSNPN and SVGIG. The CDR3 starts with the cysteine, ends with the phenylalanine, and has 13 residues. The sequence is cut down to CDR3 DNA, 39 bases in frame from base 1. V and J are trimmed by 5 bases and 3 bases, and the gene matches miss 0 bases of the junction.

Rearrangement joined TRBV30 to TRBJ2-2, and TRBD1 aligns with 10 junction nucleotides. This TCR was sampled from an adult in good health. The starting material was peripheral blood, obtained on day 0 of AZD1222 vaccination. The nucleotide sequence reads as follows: TGTGCCTGGGACAGGGGGCACACCGGGGAGCTGTTTTTT. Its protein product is CAWDRGHTGELFF.